The 15 T cell receptor beta chains listed next were all sequenced from one sample in a study of blood T cells in healthy people across ages. It was with a sample-barcoded 5' primer and a J-beta primer mix that a second PCR of roughly 7 to 12 cycles was run. A single record per CDR3 protein comes from TCRdb applying MiXCR to the 5' RACE reads. The sample records about 640,000 distinct CDR3 sequences, under 65% being singletons. Material for sequencing was blood. These receptors all stem from a man aged 60 to 69 in good health.

As for this clonotype: The junction does not match germline at one end; this may be a read error. The V gene is TRBV15, the J gene TRBJ1-2, with D perhaps TRBD1 (5 bases). The CDR3 runs 12 residues. Germline loops: CDR1 LNHNV, CDR2 YYDKDF (reference sequence). In DNA, the CDR3 is TGTGCCATCAGCAGAGATCACAGGAGCTACACCTTC. Translating gives CAISRDHRSYTF.

The chain joins TRBV4-2 to TRBJ2-7; TRBD2 agrees at 11 bases. V shed 0 bases, J shed 5 bases, and the junction held 6 bases outside the gene matches. Germline CDR1 reads LGHNA; CDR2 reads YNFKEQ. This CDR3 spans 16 amino acids. The CDR3 spells CASSQDLSGGANEQYF. CDR3 nucleotides: TGTGCCAGCAGCCAAGATCTTAGCGGGGGGGCAAACGAGCAGTACTTC.

The chain links TRBV18 to TRBJ2-1; 14 positions agree with TRBD2. Losses at the gene ends were 3 bases for V and 2 bases for J; bases not matched to a gene: 9. Germline V CDR1 and CDR2: KGHSH, LQKENI. The CDR3 loop spans 19 amino acids. The CDR3 loop is CASSPWTSGGPSAYNEQFF. The DNA of the CDR3 is TGTGCCAGCTCACCCTGGACTAGCGGGGGGCCCAGCGCCTACAATGAGCAGTTCTTC.

This clonotype has more than one count but fewer than ten. The chain uses TRBV29-1 and TRBJ2-7; D might be TRBD1 or TRBD2, each matching 5 bases. V was shortened by 4 bases and J by 6 bases, with 16 bases between the two germline ends. Looked up from germline, CDR1 is SQVTM and CDR2 is ANQGSEA. The CDR3 covers 13 residues. The CDR3 loop reads CSVVGTIRGEQYF. The CDR3 DNA sequence: TGCAGCGTTGTGGGGACGATCAGAGGCGAGCAGTACTTC.

The chain joins TRBV21-1 to TRBJ1-2; the table's D call of TRBD1 was not tested on the DNA. TRBV21-1 is a pseudogene locus. This CDR3 is 17 amino acids long. CDR3 in DNA: TGTGCCAGCAGCAAAGGAGGGGGCGGCTACCCCTTCTATGGCTACACCTTC. Protein product: CASSKGGGGYPFYGYTF.

This clonotype was seen many times. The chain is built from TRBV5-1 and TRBJ2-6; no clear D gene. Germline V gene data show CDR1 as SGHRS and CDR2 as YFSETQ. V was cut by 4 bases and J by 2 bases, with 10 bases left in between. CDR3 length equals 15 residues. The CDR3 loop reads CASSALGPGANVLTF. Written as DNA, the CDR3 is TGCGCCAGCAGCGCATTGGGCCCTGGGGCCAACGTCCTGACTTTC.

This clonotype was seen a handful of times. The genes are TRBV10-3 and TRBJ2-7; D possibly corresponds to TRBD1 (5 bases). V was pared by 4 bases and J by 1 base, with 8 bases between. The CDR3 is 13 residues long. CDR1 and CDR2 (germline): ENHRY, SYGVKD. CDR3 region: CAISGTGSYEQYF. CDR3 in DNA: TGTGCCATCAGTGGAACAGGTTCCTACGAGCAGTACTTC.

This clonotype occurred a few times. The V and J genes are TRBV7-9 and TRBJ1-2; perhaps TRBD1 as D (5 bases). The CDR3 is made up of 18 amino acids. With 2 bases removed from V and 7 bases from J, the gap between germline ends came to 26 bases. The germline gives CDR1 SEHNR, CDR2 FQNEAQ (reference sequence). The CDR3, as DNA: TGTGCCAGCAGCTTATTGTTTGCAGGGCGCGGCTACTACCCTGGCTACACCTTC. Translating it yields CASSLLFAGRGYYPGYTF.

This clonotype came up a few times. The genes are TRBV25-1 and TRBJ2-7; D unresolved. Germline V gene lookup returns CDR1 MGHDK and CDR2 SYGVNS. This CDR3 is built from 12 residues. Trimming took 4 bases from V and 8 from J, leaving 12 bases between them. In nucleotides, the CDR3 is TGTGCCAGCAGTGCCCCCCCACGACAGCAGTACTTC. Protein sequence: CASSAPPRQQYF.

This chain joins TRBV9 and TRBJ1-2, with D perhaps TRBD1 (5 bases). The CDR3 totals 13 residues. CDR1 is SGDLS, CDR2 YYNGEE, per germline. Trimming took off 3 bases at V and 5 bases at J, with 11 bases between the two ends. The CDR3 is CASSGGVRYGYTF. DNA of the CDR3: TGTGCCAGCAGCGGAGGGGTTCGGTATGGCTACACCTTC.

This rearrangement joins TRBV20-1 to TRBJ2-1; 9 bases are a match to TRBD2. Germline CDR1 reads DFQATT; CDR2 reads SNEGSKA (reference sequence). V was pared by 6 bases and J by 8 bases, with 11 bases of the junction left unmatched. This CDR3 has 14 amino acids. The CDR3 DNA reads as TGCAGTGCCGAGCGGGCTAGCGGGGCGGATGAGCAGTTCTTC. Its translation: CSAERASGADEQFF.

The chain is built from TRBV14 and TRBJ1-1; tentatively, D is TRBD1 (5 bases). Trimming cost V 0 bases and J 11 bases, with 16 bases left between them. The V gene's germline CDR1 is SGHDN and CDR2 FVKESK. CDR3 size: 14 residues. CDR3 amino acids: CASSQDMGQRKAFF. DNA of the CDR3: TGTGCCAGCAGCCAAGATATGGGGCAGAGGAAGGCTTTCTTT.

This clonotype was detected only a few times. This chain connects TRBV12-3 or TRBV12-4 to TRBJ2-4; D is ambiguous. The CDR3 has 14 residues. V lost 4 bases and J lost 3, with 10 bases in between. Written as DNA, the CDR3 is TGTGCCAGCAGTTCATGGTGGGGCAAAAACATTCAGTACTTC. Its translation: CASSSWWGKNIQYF.

The CDR3 region has the DNA TGTGCCAGCTCAGGGCAGGGGGGGCACACTGAAGCTTTCTTT. Protein product: CASSGQGGHTEAFF. The rearrangement links TRBV7-2 to TRBJ1-1, with TRBD1 identical over 7 bases. The germline CDR1 and CDR2 sequences are SGHTA and FQGNSA. V dropped 8 bases and J dropped 3; count of bases not matched to a gene: 9. There are 14 residues in the CDR3.

The chain is built from TRBV14 and TRBJ2-3; D is tentatively TRBD1 or TRBD2 (5 bases each). Germline CDR1 is SGHDN and CDR2 is FVKESK. Trimming removed 3 bases from V and 9 bases from J, with 13 bases in between. CDR3 length: 13 amino acids. CDR3: CASSQGTSRTQYF. DNA of the CDR3: TGTGCCAGCAGCCAGGGGACGTCGCGGACGCAGTATTTT.